This T cell receptor beta chain was recorded in a study of T cells in localized non-small cell lung cancer. Trimming cost V 3 bases and J 1 base, with 6 bases left between them. Germline values: CDR1 PRHDT, CDR2 FYEKMQ (reference sequence). The CDR3 consists of 13 residues. TCRdb keeps only in-frame clones here, not all; method: immunoSEQ multiplex PCR. The table records 23,000 or so clones, more than 85% of them present only once. The clonotype was recovered from a male donor at least 60 years old with stage I squamous cell lung carcinoma. The input for sequencing was peripheral blood, taken before any cancer treatment. The rearrangement joins TRBV13 to TRBJ1-1; no definite D call. CDR3 in amino acids: CASSFPRNTEAFF. CDR3 in DNA: TGTGCCAGCAGCTTTCCAAGGAACACTGAAGCTTTCTTT.